A selection of T cell receptor beta chains follows, all from one sample in a study of post-analysis software for immune sequencing data. TCRdb analysed the PCR reads with MiXCR anew, one entry per CDR3 protein. The table records around 710,000 distinct CDR3 sequences, around 45% of them present only once. Input material: blood. These TCRs come from a girl aged 5-17 years with multiple sclerosis. Each CDR3 is given with its conserved first and last residue. Fields, in order: J gene, clone size, D gene, V gene, CDR3 protein, CDR3 DNA. A D gene is named only where the DNA matches it firmly. Not every row has a clone size; where given, it reads once, few, many or a size class.

TRBJ2-5	-	TRBD2	TRBV24-1	CATSESSGRPSNEQYF	TGTGCCACCAGTGAGTCTAGCGGGAGGCCCAGCAATGAGCAGTACTTC
TRBJ2-7	-	TRBD2	TRBV6-1	CASSEGTSGPYEQYF	TGTGCCAGCAGTGAAGGGACTAGCGGGCCCTACGAGCAGTACTTC
TRBJ2-7	many	-	TRBV29-1	CSVAEISYEQYF	TGCAGCGTTGCGGAAATCTCCTACGAGCAGTACTTC
TRBJ1-1	-	TRBD1	TRBV7-9	CASSGDSKNTEAFF	TGTGCCAGCAGCGGGGACAGCAAGAACACTGAAGCTTTCTTT
TRBJ1-2	few	-	TRBV7-9	CASSLGAVGTANYGYTF	TGTGCCAGCAGCTTAGGTGCGGTAGGGACGGCTAACTATGGCTACACCTTC
TRBJ2-5	many	-	TRBV5-1	CASSIAGTEKETQYF	TGCGCCAGCAGCATCGCCGGGACCGAGAAAGAGACCCAGTACTTC
TRBJ2-7	-	-	TRBV20-1	CSAPDYTSSHEQYF	TGCAGTGCGCCAGACTATACCTCCTCCCACGAGCAGTACTTC
TRBJ2-7	-	-	TRBV3-1	CASTPGSVETRYF	TGTGCCAGCACCCCTGGTTCCGTCGAGACCCGGTACTTC
TRBJ2-1	-	-	TRBV7-8	CASSIPSLGVYEQFF	TGTGCCAGCAGTATACCCAGCCTGGGAGTCTATGAGCAGTTCTTC
TRBJ1-2	-	TRBD1	TRBV6-5	CATGTAYGYTF	TGTGCCACCGGGACAGCCTATGGCTACACCTTC
TRBJ2-7	-	-	TRBV6-6	CASRTSSYEQYF	TGTGCCAGCAGAACAAGCTCCTACGAGCAGTACTTC
TRBJ1-1	-	TRBD1	TRBV15	CATRRGQGIQNTEAFF	TGTGCCACCAGAAGGGGACAGGGGATACAGAACACTGAAGCTTTCTTT
TRBJ1-5	few	-	TRBV12-3/TRBV12-4	CASSFQGSSSQPQHF	TGTGCCAGCAGTTTTCAGGGCTCCTCAAGTCAGCCCCAGCATTTT
TRBJ2-1	-	-	TRBV7-9	CASSLGWTLQGHEQFF	TGTGCCAGCAGCTTAGGATGGACACTACAGGGCCATGAGCAGTTCTTC
TRBJ2-7	-	TRBD2	TRBV4-3	CASSQETSGRFSYEQYF	TGCGCCAGCAGCCAAGAAACGAGCGGGAGATTCTCCTACGAGCAGTACTTC
TRBJ2-1	few	-	TRBV6-2/TRBV6-3	CASSYVGAGSYNEQFF	TGTGCCAGCAGTTACGTTGGCGCCGGCTCCTACAATGAGCAGTTCTTC
TRBJ2-7	-	-	TRBV10-2	CASSEPRSPPYEQYF	TGCGCCAGCAGTGAACCCAGAAGTCCCCCCTACGAGCAGTACTTC
TRBJ2-3	few	-	TRBV20-1	CSAEGPVGGDTQYF	TGCAGTGCGGAGGGACCCGTTGGGGGCGATACGCAGTATTTT
TRBJ2-4	-	-	TRBV20-1	CSATGTEGNIQYF	TGCAGTGCTACCGGGACGGAGGGAAACATTCAGTACTTC
TRBJ2-3	many	TRBD1	TRBV7-2	CASSKPQQGNWASDTQYF	TGTGCCAGCAGCAAACCCCAACAGGGGAATTGGGCGTCAGATACGCAGTATTTT
TRBJ1-5	-	TRBD1	TRBV6-2/TRBV6-3	CASSWTGIRQPQHF	TGTGCCAGCAGTTGGACAGGGATAAGGCAGCCCCAGCATTTT
TRBJ2-3	many	TRBD1	TRBV6-4	CASSPPGQGTDTQYF	TGTGCCAGCAGTCCCCCCGGACAGGGCACAGATACGCAGTATTTT